Below are 20 T cell receptor beta chains sequenced from a single sample in a study of OX40 agonist ivuxolimab in advanced cancers. Only in-frame clones appear in the TCRdb table, and some are missing; sequencing was by immunoSEQ multiplex PCR. The sample has tens of thousands of clones, less than 90% seen once. The specimen comprised CD4+ or CD8+ T cells sorted from blood, sampled in a trial of the OX40 agonist ivuxolimab. The receptors here all came from an adult with an advanced solid tumor such as melanoma, head and neck, liver or kidney cancer.

This sequence joins TRBV7-9 and TRBJ1-5, with no clear D. The CDR3 is made up of 15 amino acids. CDR1 SEHNR and CDR2 FQNEAQ come from the germline V gene (reference sequence). Trimming cost V 5 bases and J 0 bases, with 11 bases left between them. The CDR3, as DNA: TGTGCCAGCAGCCCGGACGGGCTTAGCAATCAGCCCCAGCATTTT. Translating gives CASSPDGLSNQPQHF.

CDR3 sequence (DNA): TGTGCCAGCACCAACTCCCGGGACAGGATGAGCTCCTACGAGCAGTACTTC. Encoded protein: CASTNSRDRMSSYEQYF. The chain recombines TRBV28 with TRBJ2-7; 8 nucleotides match TRBD1. The CDR3 contains 17 residues. Germline CDR1 is MDHEN and CDR2 is SYDVKM. V lost 7 bases, J lost 0 bases, and 14 bases stayed unmatched.

This clone was seen just once. The chain employs TRBV28 and TRBJ2-7; TRBD1 might be the D (6 bases). Germline V gene data show CDR1 as MDHEN and CDR2 as SYDVKM. Trimming pared 6 bases from V and 5 bases from J, leaving 11 bases between. This CDR3 is built from 12 residues. CDR3 in DNA: TGTGCCAGCAGCCAAGACAGGAACGAGCAGTACTTC. It codes for CASSQDRNEQYF. The complete variable domain, with remaining parts taken from reference TRBV28 and TRBJ2-7, reads DVKVTQSSRYLVKRTGEKVFLECVQDMDHENMFWYRQDPGLGLRLIYFSYDVKMKEKGDIPEGYSVSREKKERFSLILESASTNQTSMYLCASSQDRNEQYFGPGTRLTVT.

V gene TRBV6-5 combines with J gene TRBJ2-3; tentative D call: TRBD1 (6 bases). Germline V gene sequence: CDR1 MNHEY, CDR2 SVGAGI. Trimming shortened V by 0 bases and J by 0 bases, and 7 bases separated the two germline ends. This CDR3 spans 15 amino acids. The CDR3 DNA sequence: TGTGCCAGCAGTTACTCGGGGGCGAGCACAGATACGCAGTATTTT. This encodes CASSYSGASTDTQYF.

The V call is TRBV6-6, the J call TRBJ1-2, with unresolved D. The CDR3 is made up of 13 amino acids. Germline CDR1 is MNHNY and CDR2 is SVGAGI (reference sequence). The V end lost 6 bases, the J end lost 1 base, and 9 bases lay between the germline ends. The CDR3 nucleotides are TGTGCCAGCAGCCAAGACGGTAACTATGGCTACACCTTC. It translates to CASSQDGNYGYTF.

The chain's CDR3 is CAIGDPPDTQYF. The CDR3 DNA follows: TGTGCCATCGGGGACCCCCCAGATACGCAGTATTTT. V gene TRBV10-3 combines with J gene TRBJ2-3, with D perhaps given as TRBD1 or TRBD2 (5 bases each). Looked up from germline, CDR1 is ENHRY and CDR2 is SYGVKD. Trimming stripped 8 bases from V and 4 bases from J, with 10 bases between. CDR3 length equals 12 residues.

The chain has TRBV10-3 and TRBJ2-2, with D possibly matching TRBD1 (6 bases). From germline, CDR1 is ENHRY and CDR2 SYGVKD. V was trimmed by 4 bases and J by 1 base, leaving 13 bases between them. CDR3 length equals 16 residues. CDR3 protein: CAISGQAPGNTGELFF. The CDR3 bases are TGTGCCATCAGTGGACAGGCCCCCGGGAACACCGGGGAGCTGTTTTTT.

CDR3 sequence (DNA): TGTGCCAGCAGCCCAGGGGACCACAGGGATTCACCCCTCCACTTT. Protein sequence: CASSPGDHRDSPLHF. This chain connects TRBV5-4 to TRBJ1-6; perhaps TRBD1 as D (6 bases). This CDR3 spans 15 amino acids. Trimming pared 4 bases from V and 8 bases from J, leaving 16 bases between. CDR1 SGHNT and CDR2 YYREEE come from the germline V gene (reference sequence).

The chain carries TRBV5-1 and TRBJ2-7; 9 bases match TRBD1. The germline V gene has CDR1 SGHRS and CDR2 YFSETQ. This CDR3 is built from 14 residues. V lost 0 bases to trimming and J lost 6 bases; unmatched junction nucleotides: 4. The chain's CDR3 is CASSLGTGDREQYF. The CDR3 DNA follows: TGCGCCAGCAGCTTGGGGACAGGGGATCGCGAGCAGTACTTC.

The rearrangement uses TRBV28 and TRBJ2-1; 14 bases map to TRBD2. J gave up 9 bases and V 4 bases, and 8 bases lay outside the gene matches. The CDR3 length is 16 residues. The germline V gene encodes CDR1 MDHEN and CDR2 SYDVKM. The CDR3 reads CASSSRGTSGRSEQFF. In DNA, the CDR3 is TGTGCCAGCAGTTCCCGAGGGACTAGCGGGAGATCTGAGCAGTTCTTC.

V and J are TRBV7-9 and TRBJ1-5; D is unclear. The CDR3 extends over 14 amino acids. The germline V gene has CDR1 SEHNR and CDR2 FQNEAQ (reference sequence). Trimming pared 3 bases from V and 3 bases from J, leaving 9 bases between. CDR3 region: CASSFGPNNQPQHF. CDR3 nucleotide sequence: TGTGCCAGCAGCTTTGGACCGAACAATCAGCCCCAGCATTTT.

This clone was counted a single time. This chain connects TRBV5-1 to TRBJ2-2; D unclear. Trimming pared 1 base from V and 0 bases from J, leaving 4 bases between. The germline V gene encodes CDR1 SGHRS and CDR2 YFSETQ. The CDR3 totals 14 residues. CDR3 loop: CASSLPPNTGELFF. The CDR3 DNA sequence: TGCGCCAGCAGCTTGCCTCCGAACACCGGGGAGCTGTTTTTT.

The J gene is TRBJ2-6, the V gene TRBV11-1; perhaps D is TRBD1 or TRBD2 (6 bases each). The CDR3 has 15 amino acids. In germline, CDR1 is SGHAT, CDR2 FQDESV (reference sequence). V gave up 5 bases and J gave up 4 bases, with 12 bases separating them. The CDR3 sequence is CASSTTGAGANVLTF. The CDR3 coding sequence is TGTGCCAGCAGCACAACGGGGGCGGGGGCCAACGTCCTGACTTTC.

This rearrangement joins TRBV11-2 to TRBJ2-2; D is possibly TRBD1 (6 bases). V was clipped by 1 base and J by 5 bases, with 11 bases between them. The CDR3 is made up of 15 amino acids. The germline CDR1 and CDR2 sequences are SGHAT and FQNNGV. For the CDR3, the DNA is TGTGCCAGCAGCTTAGGCAGGGGATATACCGGGGAGCTGTTTTTT. It is translated as CASSLGRGYTGELFF. The whole variable domain, remainder taken from reference TRBV11-2 and TRBJ2-2, is EAGVAQSPRYKIIEKRQSVAFWCNPISGHATLYWYQQILGQGPKLLIQFQNNGVVDDSQLPKDRFSAERLKGVDSTLKIQPAKLEDSAVYLCASSLGRGYTGELFFGEGSRLTVL.

The chain links TRBV6-5 to TRBJ2-1, with TRBD2 identical over 8 bases. This CDR3 contains 14 residues. Germline values: CDR1 MNHEY, CDR2 SVGAGI. Unmatched junction bases numbered 6, after V lost 4 bases and J lost 7 bases. The CDR3 DNA sequence: TGTGCCAGCAGTTCCGTCGGGGGGGGTAATGAGCAGTTCTTC. Its protein is CASSSVGGGNEQFF.

The V and J genes are TRBV28 and TRBJ1-5, with D unresolved. Germline CDR1 and CDR2: MDHEN and SYDVKM. V shed 2 bases and J shed 5 bases, with 10 bases lying between them. The CDR3 has 14 amino acids. In DNA, the CDR3 is TGTGCCAGCAGTTTAATAGGGTATGATCAGCCCCAGCATTTT. This sequence encodes CASSLIGYDQPQHF.

The chain recombines TRBV6-6 with TRBJ1-6; perhaps TRBD1 as D (5 bases). Trimming pared 3 bases from V and 11 bases from J, leaving 17 bases between. Germline loops: CDR1 MNHNY, CDR2 SVGAGI (reference sequence). CDR3 length: 15 residues. CDR3 region: CASSYFQGQGTPLHF. The CDR3 DNA reads TGTGCCAGCAGTTATTTCCAGGGCCAAGGGACACCCCTCCACTTT.

The chain employs TRBV7-2 and TRBJ1-2, with 7 bases matching TRBD1. CDR1 and CDR2 from the germline V gene are SGHTA and FQGNSA. V shed 5 bases, J shed 2 bases, and the junction held 14 bases outside the gene matches. This CDR3 is 17 amino acids long. The DNA for the CDR3 is TGTGCCAGCAGCCTCAGGGGGGACTCCCGGGGCAACTATGGCTACACCTTC. This codes for CASSLRGDSRGNYGYTF.

This chain uses TRBV5-1 with TRBJ2-1; 11 nucleotides match TRBD2. Germline trimming cut 0 bases from V and 10 bases from J; bases unmatched to any gene: 9. CDR3 length: 16 amino acids. The germline V gene has CDR1 SGHRS and CDR2 YFSETQ. CDR3 bases: TGCGCCAGCAGCTTGGGTAGCGGGGGGGCCGGATCGGAGCAGTTCTTC. As protein: CASSLGSGGAGSEQFF.

About this clone itself: A much bigger clone sits one base away, suggesting this may be a read error. This rearrangement joins TRBV7-2 to TRBJ1-5, with D unclear. Germline values: CDR1 SGHTA, CDR2 FQGNSA. V lost 5 bases to trimming and J lost 1 base, with 3 bases between them. CDR3 length: 12 amino acids. The CDR3, as DNA: TGTGCCAGCAGCGACAGCAATCAGCCCCAGCATTTT. It encodes CASSDSNQPQHF.